This paragraph covers one T cell receptor (beta chain) sequence. The V and J ends lost 2 bases and 2 bases, in that order; junction bases with no gene match: 9. This CDR3 has 17 amino acids. CDR1 and CDR2 from the germline V gene are MNHEY and SMNVEV (reference sequence). At the survey level, the v3.0 immunoSEQ assay was run. Profiling relied on immunoSEQ multiplex PCR, and the TCRdb table lists in-frame clones only, not all of them. The sample has more than 7,000 clones, 60% to 85% seen once. The data originate from a study of long-term antiretroviral therapy in people with HIV. Turning to the study itself: The immediate-ART recommendation dates to 2015, and the earliest samples predate it by about a decade.

The rearrangement uses TRBV27 and TRBJ2-7, with 10 bases aligning to TRBD1. Specimen: unsorted PBMCs, collected 0.6 years before starting antiretroviral therapy. The clonotype originates from a man between 40 and 49 years old with HIV. CDR3 residues: CASSLGSRGTGAYEQYF. CDR3 nucleotide sequence: TGTGCCAGCAGTTTAGGGTCTAGGGGGACAGGGGCCTACGAGCAGTACTTC.